This note documents a single TCR beta chain sequence. The CDR3 consists of 12 residues. Germline V lookup: CDR1 MDHEN, CDR2 SYDVKM. V gave up 9 bases and J gave up 9 bases, with 15 bases separating them. Cohorts were determined from participant-reported clinical history. The data belong to a study of blood T cell repertoires in COVID-19. Study summary: The United States, Italy and Spain were the sources of the acute and convalescent COVID-19 samples.

Profiling relied on immunoSEQ multiplex PCR, and the TCRdb table lists in-frame clones only, not all of them. Among a few hundred thousand clones, approximately 85% were seen once, and the ten largest hold approximately 4%. The rearrangement links TRBV28 to TRBJ1-5; unclear D gene. The clonotype comes from a woman aged 25 to 39 who had recovered from COVID-19. The sequencing sample was made of PBMCs or T cells enriched from blood (not recorded which). CDR3 protein: CASNTLAGPQHF. DNA for the CDR3: TGTGCCAGTAACACGCTAGCGGGGCCCCAGCATTTT.